These 20 T cell receptor beta chains share one sample of origin, sequenced in a study of cytomegalovirus exposure and HLA in healthy donors. Generated by immunoSEQ multiplex PCR, the TCRdb table keeps only in-frame clones and is missing some. The sample lists some 180,000 clones, roughly 86% seen once, with approximately 7% in the top ten. Sequenced: PBMCs. These receptors all stem from a young man in good health and CMV-seropositive.

Concerning this clone: At one end, the junction sequence differs from germline, possibly due to a read error. The chain recombines TRBV13 with TRBJ2-7; 10 bases agree with TRBD2. CDR1 and CDR2 (germline): PRHDT, FYEKMQ (reference sequence). The CDR3 loop spans 12 amino acids. The CDR3 nucleotides are TGTGCCAGCAGCTCAGGAAGGACTAGCGGCGACTTC. Its protein product is CASSSGRTSGDF.

The genes are TRBV25-1 and TRBJ1-1; D gene ambiguous. This CDR3 has 12 amino acids. V lost 3 bases to trimming and J lost 1 base, with 3 bases between them. Germline V gene data show CDR1 as MGHDK and CDR2 as SYGVNS. CDR3 nucleotides: TGTGCCAGCAGTGATTCGAACACTGAAGCTTTCTTT. Protein product: CASSDSNTEAFF.

The chain recombines TRBV7-7 with TRBJ2-7, with 7 bases fitting TRBD1. Germline CDR1 and CDR2: SSHAT and FNYEAQ (reference sequence). With V trimmed by 1 base and J by 4 bases, 16 bases remained unmatched. CDR3 length: 18 residues. In nucleotides, the CDR3 is TGTGCCAGCAGCTTAGAGAGGTACAGGGGCCACTGGGGTTACGAGCAGTACTTC. Protein sequence: CASSLERYRGHWGYEQYF.

The chain recombines TRBV7-9 with TRBJ2-7; the D gene is possibly TRBD1 (7 bases). Per germline, CDR1 SEHNR and CDR2 FQNEAQ (reference sequence). Trimming shortened V by 1 base and J by 0 bases, and 10 bases separated the two germline ends. The CDR3 spans 15 residues. The CDR3, as DNA: TGTGCCAGCAGCTTAGGACAGGGAGGCTCCTACGAGCAGTACTTC. Translation: CASSLGQGGSYEQYF. The full variable domain, completed using reference TRBV7-9 and TRBJ2-7, is DTGVSQNPRHKITKRGQNVTFRCDPISEHNRLYWYRQTLGQGPEFLTYFQNEAQLEKSRLLSDRFSAERPKGSFSTLEIQRTEQGDSAMYLCASSLGQGGSYEQYFGPGTRLTVT.

This sequence joins TRBV11-3 and TRBJ1-5; no clear D. V was pared by 8 bases and J by 4 bases, with 9 bases between. The CDR3 has 12 amino acids. Germline loops: CDR1 SGHNT, CDR2 YENEEA. The DNA of the CDR3 is TGTGCCAGCTCCCAGAGTAATCAGCCCCAGCATTTT. It is translated as CASSQSNQPQHF. Full variable domain (outside the CDR3, taken from reference TRBV11-3 and TRBJ1-5): EAGVVQSPRYKIIEKKQPVAFWCNPISGHNTLYWYLQNLGQGPELLIRYENEEAVDDSQLPKDRFSAERLKGVDSTLKIQPAELGDSAVYLCASSQSNQPQHFGDGTRLSIL.

This chain links TRBV30 with TRBJ2-3, with 8 bases fitting TRBD2. Germline V gene data show CDR1 as GTSNPN and CDR2 as SVGIG (reference sequence). There are 14 residues in the CDR3. With V trimmed by 0 bases and J by 6 bases, 5 bases remained unmatched. The CDR3 reads CAWSVGSGVDTQYF. CDR3 nucleotides: TGTGCCTGGAGTGTCGGTAGCGGGGTGGATACGCAGTATTTT.

This clone was seen only a few times. V usage is TRBV30 and J usage is TRBJ1-1, with unresolved D. V was pared by 3 bases and J by 0 bases, with 5 bases between. Germline assignment: CDR1 GTSNPN and CDR2 SVGIG (reference sequence). The CDR3 length is 12 residues. CDR3 nucleotides: TGTGCCTGGAGATTGCTGAACACTGAAGCTTTCTTT. Protein sequence: CAWRLLNTEAFF. The full variable domain, rest sourced from reference TRBV30 and TRBJ1-1, is SQTIHQWPATLVQPVGSPLSLECTVEGTSNPNLYWYRQAAGRGLQLLFYSVGIGQISSEVPQNLSASRPQDRQFILSSKKLLLSDSGFYLCAWRLLNTEAFFGQGTRLTVV.

This clone was observed a single time. The chain carries TRBV19 and TRBJ1-3; perhaps TRBD1 as D (5 bases). Germline CDR1 LNHDA, CDR2 SQIVND (reference sequence). With 8 bases removed from V and 0 bases from J, the gap between germline ends came to 17 bases. This CDR3 is 16 amino acids long. The CDR3 here is CASYSSGGTSGNTIYF. The CDR3 DNA sequence: TGTGCCAGTTATTCCAGCGGAGGGACCTCTGGAAACACCATATATTTT.

This chain uses TRBV11-2 with TRBJ2-7; 7 bases fit TRBD2. V was clipped by 3 bases and J by 3 bases; unmatched bases: 5. In germline, CDR1 is SGHAT, CDR2 FQNNGV. The CDR3 loop spans 14 amino acids. The CDR3 region is CASSFGGRGYEQYF. CDR3 sequence (DNA): TGTGCCAGCAGCTTTGGCGGGAGAGGCTACGAGCAGTACTTC.

V is TRBV6-1 and J is TRBJ1-1; D possibly corresponds to TRBD1 (6 bases). This CDR3 spans 15 amino acids. CDR1 MNHNS and CDR2 SASEGT come from the germline V gene. V was pared by 2 bases and J by 3 bases, with 13 bases between. The CDR3 nucleotides are TGTGCCAGCAGTGAAACGGGACATGCGTACACTGAAGCTTTCTTT. Translation: CASSETGHAYTEAFF.

The rearrangement links TRBV28 to TRBJ2-7, with D possibly matching TRBD2 (6 bases). The CDR3 spans 16 residues. V was trimmed by 5 bases and J by 3 bases, leaving 20 bases between them. CDR1 MDHEN and CDR2 SYDVKM come from the germline V gene. This CDR3 reads CASSQTPGRGNYEQYF. The CDR3, as DNA: TGTGCCAGCAGTCAAACACCGGGACGCGGGAACTACGAGCAGTACTTC.

J is TRBJ1-1 and V is TRBV18; 8 nucleotides agree with TRBD1. From germline, CDR1 is KGHSH and CDR2 LQKENI. The length of the CDR3 is 15 residues. J gave up 3 bases and V 1 base, and 4 bases lay outside the gene matches. The CDR3 is CASSPRTGWDTEAFF. DNA of the CDR3: TGTGCCAGCTCACCACGGACAGGGTGGGACACTGAAGCTTTCTTT.

V is TRBV4-1 and J is TRBJ2-7; 10 bases line up with TRBD1. The CDR3 loop spans 17 amino acids. The V and J ends lost 1 base and 2 bases, in that order; junction bases with no gene match: 8. Germline assignment: CDR1 MGHRA and CDR2 YSYEKL. In DNA form, the CDR3 reads TGCGCCAGCAGCCAAGGAGGAATCGGACAGGGGGCCTACGAGCAGTACTTC. It encodes CASSQGGIGQGAYEQYF.

This clone was counted once. The chain is built from TRBV6-5 and TRBJ2-7, with D uncertain. V shed 6 bases and J shed 3 bases, with 12 bases lying between them. In germline, CDR1 is MNHEY, CDR2 SVGAGI. This CDR3 comprises 13 residues. Written as DNA, the CDR3 is TGTGCCAGCAGAGTAGGCAGTTTCTACGAGCAGTACTTC. It specifies CASRVGSFYEQYF.

V is TRBV2 and J is TRBJ2-2; perhaps TRBD2 as D (6 bases). Germline V CDR1 and CDR2: SNHLY, FYNNEI. Trimming cost V 7 bases and J 1 base, with 13 bases left between them. The CDR3 extends over 15 amino acids. The CDR3 region has the DNA TGTGCCAGCACCGGAGTGGGACTGAACACCGGGGAGCTGTTTTTT. Translating gives CASTGVGLNTGELFF.

This clone was seen a single time. This chain joins TRBV2 and TRBJ2-1, with 7 nucleotides matching TRBD2. CDR1 SNHLY and CDR2 FYNNEI come from the germline V gene. CDR3 length: 15 residues. The J segment lost 6 bases and the V segment lost 6 bases, leaving 11 bases of the junction unmatched. The CDR3 DNA sequence: TGTGCCAGCAGCCTCGGGGAGGGAGGACGCAATGAGCAGTTCTTC. It translates to CASSLGEGGRNEQFF.

V usage is TRBV27 and J usage is TRBJ1-2; 10 bases agree with TRBD1. Germline-derived CDR1 and CDR2 are MNHEY and SMNVEV (reference sequence). The V gene end was trimmed by 6 bases and the J gene end by 7 bases; junction bases not matched to a gene: 14. The CDR3 extends over 16 amino acids. The CDR3 region has the DNA TGTGCCAGCAGCCTGCTGACAGGGGGCGGTTCTGCTGGCTACACCTTC. Its protein product is CASSLLTGGGSAGYTF.

This sequence joins TRBV12-5 and TRBJ1-2; 8 positions agree with TRBD1. The CDR3 is 16 amino acids. Germline CDR1 and CDR2: LGHNT and FRNRAP. V dropped 4 bases and J dropped 3; count of bases not matched to a gene: 10. For the CDR3, the DNA is TGTGCTAGTGGTTCCCTCCGACAGGGGAGGGACTATGGCTACACCTTC. Residues: CASGSLRQGRDYGYTF.

A single count supports this clone. The rearrangement joins TRBV27 to TRBJ2-3; weak D call: TRBD1 (6 bases). The CDR3 has 15 amino acids. Trimming shortened V by 2 bases and J by 4 bases, and 13 bases separated the two germline ends. Looked up from germline, CDR1 is MNHEY and CDR2 is SMNVEV (reference sequence). CDR3 region: CASSLQGHSADTQYF. Here the CDR3 DNA reads TGTGCCAGCAGTTTACAGGGGCACAGCGCAGATACGCAGTATTTT.

The chain uses TRBV29-1 and TRBJ1-1, with D perhaps TRBD1 (5 bases). Trimming removed 6 bases from V and 1 base from J, with 9 bases in between. CDR1 and CDR2 (germline): SQVTM, ANQGSEA. This CDR3 comprises 12 residues. CDR3 in DNA: TGCAGCGTGGGGACGGGGAACACTGAAGCTTTCTTT. It yields the protein CSVGTGNTEAFF.